This TCR beta chain was recovered during a study of response to subunit inactivated influenza vaccine. Remarks on this clonotype: Its antigen is still unknown.

TCRdb processed the RT-PCR reads anew with MiXCR; each CDR3 protein has one entry. This table holds more than 550,000 distinct CDR3 sequences, roughly 10% found once. Per the germline V gene, CDR1 is SGHRS and CDR2 is YFSETQ. The CDR3 length is 17 residues. V lost 0 bases, J lost 0 bases, and 5 bases stayed unmatched. Overall study findings and caveats: Authors suggested that a seasonal influenza vaccination recruits few new T cells each time.

The sequencing used PBMCs from blood, collected on the day of vaccination. The rearrangement uses TRBV5-1 and TRBJ2-1; 8 nucleotides align to TRBD1. The sequence was collected from a man in his fifties who received an inactivated influenza vaccine. CDR3: CASSLGGQVSSYNEQFF. CDR3 sequence (DNA): TGCGCCAGCAGCTTGGGGGGACAGGTCAGCTCCTACAATGAGCAGTTCTTC.